Sequencing of this T cell receptor (beta chain) was carried out in a study of blood T cell repertoires in COVID-19. Germline CDR1 SGHVS, CDR2 FQNEAQ. The V segment lost 4 bases and the J segment 0 bases; nucleotides outside the gene matches: 9. This CDR3 region has 17 residues. The data were produced by immunoSEQ multiplex PCR, yet TCRdb's version contains in-frame clones alone and is incomplete. Of hundreds of thousands of clones listed, roughly 88% are singletons. The J gene is TRBJ1-2, the V gene TRBV7-8; 9 nucleotides match TRBD1. Source material: peripheral blood. This clonotype originated in a woman aged 50 to 60 with COVID-19, enrolled during active disease. The CDR3 protein is CASSSRPRDRANYGYTF. For the CDR3, the DNA is TGTGCCAGCAGCTCCCGACCCCGGGACAGGGCTAACTATGGCTACACCTTC. The entire variable domain, with the rest obtained from reference TRBV7-8 and TRBJ1-2, is as follows: GAGVSQSPRYKVAKRGQDVALRCDPISGHVSLFWYQQALGQGPEFLTYFQNEAQLDKSGLPSDRFFAERPEGSVSTLKIQRTQQEDSAVYLCASSSRPRDRANYGYTFGSGTRLTVV.